The 29 T cell receptor beta chains below all came from one sample that was sequenced in a study of T cells in Graves' hyperthyroidism and ophthalmopathy. TCR beta CDR3 region amplification was performed from RNA transcripts. First-round RT-PCR targeting the TCR CDR3 was performed with the HTBI primer set. TCRdb re-called the multiplex PCR reads with MiXCR, one entry per CDR3 protein. The table has 300,000 or so distinct CDR3 sequences, 17% seen once. The sample consisted of blood. All receptors come from a woman in her sixties with Graves' ophthalmopathy.

This clonotype was recorded at least ten times. This chain links TRBV28 with TRBJ2-1; no clear D gene. The CDR3 is 16 residues long. The V and J ends lost 3 bases and 2 bases respectively, with 14 bases between them. The germline gives CDR1 MDHEN, CDR2 SYDVKM. For the CDR3, the DNA is TGTGCCAGCAGTTTGGATTTTTTCCACCCCTACAATGAGCAGTTCTTC. Its translation: CASSLDFFHPYNEQFF.

The V call is TRBV10-3, the J call TRBJ2-6; unclear D gene. Germline V gene lookup returns CDR1 ENHRY and CDR2 SYGVKD. The CDR3 length is 16 residues. V was cut by 3 bases and J by 1 base, with 10 bases left in between. CDR3 in DNA: TGTGCCATCAGTGAACAGACGGAATCTGGGGCCAACGTCCTGACTTTC. It is translated as CAISEQTESGANVLTF.

The rearrangement uses TRBV2 and TRBJ2-1, with 14 bases aligning to TRBD2. CDR1 and CDR2 (germline): SNHLY, FYNNEI. CDR3 length: 14 residues. Trimming removed 7 bases from V and 12 bases from J; junction bases left unmatched: 8. CDR3 loop: CASTETSGGVPQFF. For the CDR3, the DNA is TGTGCCAGCACCGAGACTAGCGGGGGGGTACCGCAGTTCTTC. Filled out from reference TRBV2 and TRBJ2-1, the complete variable domain reads EPEVTQTPSHQVTQMGQEVILRCVPISNHLYFYWYRQILGQKVEFLVSFYNNEISEKSEIFDDQFSVERPDGSNFTLKIRSTKLEDSAMYFCASTETSGGVPQFFGPGTRLTVL.

This clonotype was recorded a few times. The V gene is TRBV12-3 or TRBV12-4, the J gene TRBJ1-2; no definite D call. The germline V and J ends were trimmed by 3 bases and 0 bases, with 8 bases remaining between them. The CDR3 has 14 residues. This CDR3 reads CASSFIPANYGYTF. As DNA, the CDR3 is TGTGCCAGCAGTTTTATCCCAGCTAACTATGGCTACACCTTC.

This clonotype was recorded a few times. CDR3 amino acids: CASSQGTRTGGTGELFF. The CDR3 DNA reads TGCGCCAGCAGCCAAGGGACGAGGACAGGTGGCACCGGGGAGCTGTTTTTT. The V and J genes are TRBV4-3 and TRBJ2-2; TRBD1 matches 7 bases. J lost 4 bases, V lost 1 base, and 9 bases had no gene match. Per germline, CDR1 LGHNA and CDR2 YSLEER. The CDR3 is 17 amino acids.

This clonotype was found many times. The chain combines TRBV25-1 with TRBJ1-1; 11 bases map to TRBD1. The CDR3 covers 16 residues. V gave up 3 bases and J gave up 1 base; unmatched junction bases: 4. Germline CDR1 and CDR2: MGHDK and SYGVNS. The CDR3 nucleotides read TGTGCCAGCAGTGAGAGCGGGACAGGGGGGAACACTGAAGCTTTCTTT. Translated: CASSESGTGGNTEAFF.

The V and J genes are TRBV3-1 and TRBJ2-3; 8 nucleotides agree with TRBD1. The CDR3 loop spans 16 amino acids. Trimming took 3 bases from V and 2 from J; bases not matched to a gene: 7. The germline CDR1 and CDR2 sequences are LGHDT and YNNKEL (reference sequence). The CDR3 DNA follows: TGTGCCAGCAGCCAGCTGGGACAGGTGAACACAGATACGCAGTATTTT. Amino acids: CASSQLGQVNTDTQYF.

The chain couples TRBV5-5 to TRBJ1-2, with D maybe TRBD1 (6 bases). In germline, CDR1 is SGHKS, CDR2 YYEKEE (reference sequence). V was pared by 4 bases and J by 0 bases, with 22 bases between. The CDR3 has 18 amino acids. The CDR3 DNA reads as TGTGCCAGCAGCCCAAATACAGGGTTCGCCGCGTCTAACTATGGCTACACCTTC. Its translation is CASSPNTGFAASNYGYTF.

Details on this clonotype: This may be a read error, as it is one base from a much larger clone. The V gene is TRBV19, the J gene TRBJ1-5, with TRBD1 matching over 12 bases. Germline V gene sequence: CDR1 LNHDA, CDR2 SQIVND (reference sequence). The V gene end was trimmed by 8 bases and the J gene end by 6 bases; junction bases not matched to a gene: 14. The CDR3 length is 17 residues. In nucleotides, the CDR3 is TGTGCCAGTGGTCCGCAATACCGGGACAGGGGGCTTCAGCCCCAGCATTTT. Its translation: CASGPQYRDRGLQPQHF.

This chain uses TRBV6-5 with TRBJ1-2, with TRBD1 identical over 7 bases. V lost 0 bases, J lost 5 bases, and 15 bases stayed unmatched. The germline CDR1 and CDR2 sequences are MNHEY and SVGAGI. The CDR3 is 18 amino acids. The DNA of the CDR3 is TGTGCCAGCAGTTACTCTGGGGGAGGGGGGACAGATCTTTATGGCTACACCTTC. Translating it yields CASSYSGGGGTDLYGYTF.

This clonotype was detected many times. The V call is TRBV18, the J call TRBJ1-1; D ambiguous. The length of the CDR3 is 15 residues. Germline loops: CDR1 KGHSH, CDR2 LQKENI. V lost 3 bases, J lost 1 base, and 12 bases lay in between. CDR3 in amino acids: CASSPSGQGNTEAFF. In DNA form, the CDR3 reads TGTGCCAGCTCACCCTCGGGCCAAGGGAACACTGAAGCTTTCTTT. Based on the CDR3 plus reference TRBV18 and TRBJ1-1, the full variable domain is NAGVMQNPRHLVRRRGQEARLRCSPMKGHSHVYWYRQLPEEGLKFMVYLQKENIIDESGMPKERFSAEFPKEGPSILRIQQVVRGDSAAYFCASSPSGQGNTEAFFGQGTRLTVV.

This clonotype has a count of ten or more. The chain combines TRBV5-1 with TRBJ2-5, with 7 bases that match TRBD1. The CDR3 extends over 14 amino acids. The germline V gene has CDR1 SGHRS and CDR2 YFSETQ. V gave up 3 bases and J gave up 2 bases; unmatched junction bases: 4. The CDR3 is CASSSGTDQETQYF. Written as DNA, the CDR3 is TGCGCCAGCAGCTCCGGGACAGATCAAGAGACCCAGTACTTC.

There are many counts of this clonotype. The V call is TRBV7-2, the J call TRBJ1-3; unclear D gene. From germline, CDR1 is SGHTA and CDR2 FQGNSA. Trimming left V 0 bases short and J 0 bases short, with 12 bases between. The CDR3 has 17 amino acids. The CDR3 bases are TGTGCCAGCAGCTTAGCCACCCACGTCCTCTCTGGAAACACCATATATTTT. Its translation: CASSLATHVLSGNTIYF.

This clonotype was recorded at least ten times. V gene TRBV29-1 combines with J gene TRBJ1-5; possible D gene TRBD1, 5 bases. Germline loops: CDR1 SQVTM, CDR2 ANQGSEA. The V gene lost 6 bases and the J gene lost 2 bases, with 17 bases spanning the gap. The length of the CDR3 is 15 residues. The CDR3 is CSVRTGGAGNQPQHF. The CDR3 nucleotides read TGCAGCGTCCGAACCGGCGGGGCGGGCAATCAGCCCCAGCATTTT.

The gene calls are TRBV11-3 and TRBJ2-2; D unclear. Per germline, CDR1 SGHNT and CDR2 YENEEA. Trimming left V 4 bases short and J 0 bases short, with 6 bases between. The CDR3 is 14 residues long. The CDR3 DNA is TGTGCCAGCAGCTCACCCCCGAACACCGGGGAGCTGTTTTTT. This gives the protein CASSSPPNTGELFF.

This clonotype was counted many times. The CDR3 region is CASIRTVGSYEQYF. The DNA for the CDR3 is TGTGCCAGCATTCGGACAGTAGGGTCCTACGAGCAGTACTTC. This chain joins TRBV6-1 and TRBJ2-7; perhaps TRBD1 as D (6 bases). Germline V gene lookup returns CDR1 MNHNS and CDR2 SASEGT. This CDR3 comprises 14 residues. The V end was cut by 7 bases, the J end by 1 base, with 14 bases between.

This clonotype was detected many times. This rearrangement joins TRBV3-1 to TRBJ1-1, with unresolved D. The V end lost 6 bases, the J end lost 10 bases, and 21 bases lay between the germline ends. The CDR3 is 14 residues long. Germline V gene lookup returns CDR1 LGHDT and CDR2 YNNKEL (reference sequence). CDR3 DNA: TGTGCCAGCAGTCCCTTGGACCTCAGATCCGGAGCTTTCTTT. This encodes CASSPLDLRSGAFF.

This clonotype was detected a few times. The chain has TRBV25-1 and TRBJ2-1, with 15 bases fitting TRBD2. Trimming cost V 5 bases and J 2 bases; bases outside gene matches: 7. This CDR3 region has 18 residues. CDR1 MGHDK and CDR2 SYGVNS come from the germline V gene. As DNA, the CDR3 is TGTGCCAGCAGTTTGGGGACTAGCGGGAGGAAGACCTACAATGAGCAGTTCTTC. Translated, it gives CASSLGTSGRKTYNEQFF.

This clonotype was detected many times. The rearrangement joins TRBV6-2 or TRBV6-3 to TRBJ1-2; D is undetermined. The CDR3 loop spans 16 amino acids. Germline V CDR1 and CDR2: MNHEY, SVGEGT. The V end was cut by 6 bases, the J end by 4 bases, with 21 bases between. The CDR3 here is CASRPRTGMGVYGYTF. CDR3 bases: TGTGCCAGCAGACCGCGGACGGGAATGGGAGTCTATGGCTACACCTTC.

The chain couples TRBV9 to TRBJ2-1; a possible D gene is TRBD1 (5 bases). V was shortened by 5 bases and J by 1 base, with 13 bases between the two germline ends. The CDR3 loop spans 15 amino acids. Germline CDR1 and CDR2: SGDLS and YYNGEE. CDR3 bases: TGTGCCAGCAGTGAAGACAGCCTATCCTACAATGAGCAGTTCTTC. This codes for CASSEDSLSYNEQFF.

This clonotype was seen only a few times. The CDR3: CASSLYAGSNQPQHF. The CDR3 DNA reads TGTGCCAGCAGTTTATACGCGGGCAGCAATCAGCCCCAGCATTTT. The chain employs TRBV28 and TRBJ1-5; D is unclear. The CDR3 is 15 residues long. V shed 1 base and J shed 1 base, with 8 bases lying between them. Germline V lookup: CDR1 MDHEN, CDR2 SYDVKM.

There are many counts of this clonotype. This chain uses TRBV28 with TRBJ1-5, with a possible D match to TRBD1 (5 bases). This CDR3 has 16 amino acids. Per germline, CDR1 MDHEN and CDR2 SYDVKM. Trimming shortened V by 8 bases and J by 0 bases, and 17 bases separated the two germline ends. The DNA for the CDR3 is TGTGCCAGCCTCGGCGGGGCGTTCTATAGCAATCAGCCCCAGCATTTT. It specifies CASLGGAFYSNQPQHF.

This clonotype was seen many times. The genes are TRBV20-1 and TRBJ2-7; TRBD2 agrees at 8 bases. CDR3 size: 16 residues. After removal of 0 bases from V and 2 bases from J, the junction contained 9 bases not matched to a gene. Germline V gives CDR1 DFQATT, CDR2 SNEGSKA (reference sequence). The CDR3 loop is CSARDLPSGPTYEQYF. The CDR3 region has the DNA TGCAGTGCTAGAGACCTTCCTAGCGGGCCGACCTACGAGCAGTACTTC.

This clonotype was picked up many times. The genes are TRBV6-1 and TRBJ2-2, with 11 nucleotides matching TRBD2. Germline V gene lookup returns CDR1 MNHNS and CDR2 SASEGT. This CDR3 region has 15 residues. After removal of 6 bases from V and 4 bases from J, the junction contained 4 bases not matched to a gene. The CDR3 here is CASSAGTSGTGELFF. CDR3 in DNA: TGTGCCAGCAGCGCCGGGACTAGCGGCACCGGGGAGCTGTTTTTT.

This clonotype was recorded many times. This chain connects TRBV12-3 or TRBV12-4 to TRBJ2-7; D possibly matches TRBD1 or TRBD2 (6 bases each). This CDR3 has 12 residues. V dropped 6 bases and J dropped 6 bases, with 12 bases sitting between them. The CDR3 protein is CASRPGAGEQYF. In DNA form, the CDR3 reads TGTGCCAGCAGGCCGGGGGCAGGCGAGCAGTACTTC.

This clonotype was recorded many times. V is TRBV11-2 and J is TRBJ2-2; D remains ambiguous. This CDR3 is built from 15 residues. V was trimmed by 1 base and J by 1 base, leaving 7 bases between them. The V gene's germline CDR1 is SGHAT and CDR2 FQNNGV. The CDR3 DNA sequence: TGTGCCAGCAGCTTAGCGGCCAGGAACACCGGGGAGCTGTTTTTT. It encodes CASSLAARNTGELFF.

This clonotype was counted between two and nine times. V is TRBV6-2 or TRBV6-3 and J is TRBJ2-7; D tentatively reads TRBD1 or TRBD2 (5 bases each). In germline, CDR1 is MNHEY, CDR2 SVGEGT. The CDR3 covers 14 residues. The V end was cut by 2 bases, the J end by 2 bases, with 10 bases between. The CDR3 DNA sequence: TGTGCCAGCAGTTACAGAGGGGTCCCCTACGAGCAGTACTTC. Translating it yields CASSYRGVPYEQYF.

The chain recombines TRBV4-2 with TRBJ1-1; the D is unclear. The CDR3 has 17 amino acids. Looked up from germline, CDR1 is LGHNA and CDR2 is YNFKEQ. V gave up 3 bases and J gave up 1 base, with 18 bases separating them. CDR3 DNA: TGTGCCAGCAGCCACGGGTTTCGGAGGTCCGGGAACACTGAAGCTTTCTTT. The encoded protein is CASSHGFRRSGNTEAFF.

This clonotype was observed at least ten times. This chain joins TRBV2 and TRBJ2-3; possible D gene TRBD1, 6 bases. CDR1 and CDR2 (germline): SNHLY, FYNNEI. The V end lost 8 bases, the J end lost 0 bases, and 12 bases lay between the germline ends. This CDR3 has 14 residues. The CDR3 loop is CASGRQASTDTQYF. The CDR3 nucleotides are TGTGCCAGCGGCCGACAGGCTAGCACAGATACGCAGTATTTT.